This T cell receptor beta chain derives from a study of cytomegalovirus exposure and HLA in healthy donors. Findings and limits, study-wide: Later analysis showed TCR association rates varying by HLA locus, highest for DRB1 and lowest for HLA-C.

60 Vbeta and 13 Jbeta primers were used in PCR. Profiling relied on immunoSEQ multiplex PCR, and the TCRdb table lists in-frame clones only, not all of them. The data contain around 170,000 clones, around four fifths of them singletons. Remarks on this clone: Antigen specificity is unknown.

The CDR3 is 12 residues long. V and J are TRBV21-1 and TRBJ2-2; TRBD1, the table's D call, was not compared with the DNA. TRBV21-1 is a pseudogene locus. The sequenced material came from PBMCs. The clonotype was recovered from a man younger than 30 in good health and CMV-seronegative. For the CDR3, the DNA is TGTGCCAGCAGCGGGCGATCCGGGGAGCTGTTTTTT. It codes for CASSGRSGELFF.